The entry below gives a single T cell receptor (beta chain) sequence along with its context. The source of the sample is a study of shared clonotypes between healthy human individuals. Here immunoSEQ multiplex PCR was the method, and the copy in TCRdb shows in-frame clones only, minus some. The sample lists fewer than 850,000 clones, 90% occurring once. The CDR3 covers 17 residues. V lost 3 bases and J 6 bases, leaving 21 bases between the germline ends. Per germline, CDR1 SGDLS and CDR2 YYNGEE. J is TRBJ2-2 and V is TRBV9; possible D gene TRBD2, 6 bases. This receptor was identified in a man aged 18 to 30 in good health. Some clones in this sample may be carry-over from other donors' samples. Source material: memory CD8+ T cells from PBMCs. The subset denotes: CD45RO+ cells pooled with CCR7-negative TemRA cells. The CDR3 bases are TGTGCCAGCAGCGGATCACCCTTGGGGGGAGTGGCCGGGGAGCTGTTTTTT. Its protein product is CASSGSPLGGVAGELFF.